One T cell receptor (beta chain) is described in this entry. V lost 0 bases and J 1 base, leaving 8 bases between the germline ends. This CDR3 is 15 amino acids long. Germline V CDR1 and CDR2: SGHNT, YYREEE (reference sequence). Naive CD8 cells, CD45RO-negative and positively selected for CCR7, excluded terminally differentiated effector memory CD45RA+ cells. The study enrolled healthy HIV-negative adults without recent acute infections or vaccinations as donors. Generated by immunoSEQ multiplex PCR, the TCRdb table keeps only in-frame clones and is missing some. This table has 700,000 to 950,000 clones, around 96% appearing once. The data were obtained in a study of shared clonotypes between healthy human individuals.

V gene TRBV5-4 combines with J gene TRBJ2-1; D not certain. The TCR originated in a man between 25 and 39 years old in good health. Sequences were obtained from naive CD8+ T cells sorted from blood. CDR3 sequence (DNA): TGTGCCAGCAGCTTGGAATACGGATCCTACAATGAGCAGTTCTTC. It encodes CASSLEYGSYNEQFF. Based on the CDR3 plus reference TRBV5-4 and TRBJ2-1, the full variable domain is ETGVTQSPTHLIKTRGQQVTLRCSSQSGHNTVSWYQQALGQGPQFIFQYYREEENGRGNFPPRFSGLQFPNYSSELNVNALELDDSALYLCASSLEYGSYNEQFFGPGTRLTVL.